One sample yielded the 16 T cell receptor beta chains listed below, sequenced in a study of shared clonotypes between healthy human individuals. It was CD45RO-negative cells, positively selected for CCR7, that made up naive CD8 cells, with terminally differentiated effector memory CD45RA+ cells excluded. Assay used: immunoSEQ multiplex PCR; TCRdb lists only in-frame clones, some missing. The table has 630,000 or so clones, about 98% seen once. The sample was naive CD8+ T cells sorted from blood. The receptor set was obtained from a man younger than 45 in good health.

The chain carries TRBV27 and TRBJ2-6; D unclear. This CDR3 contains 15 residues. Germline CDR1 MNHEY, CDR2 SMNVEV (reference sequence). V gave up 5 bases and J gave up 1 base, with 9 bases separating them. The CDR3 protein is CASSEDPSGANVLTF. In DNA, the CDR3 is TGTGCCAGCAGTGAAGACCCTTCTGGGGCCAACGTCCTGACTTTC.

The V gene is TRBV13, the J gene TRBJ1-5; 9 nucleotides align to TRBD1. The germline V gene has CDR1 PRHDT and CDR2 FYEKMQ (reference sequence). Unmatched junction bases numbered 12, after V lost 0 bases and J lost 6 bases. The CDR3 extends over 18 amino acids. The CDR3 protein is CASSLGTGTGSSGQPQHF. The CDR3 bases are TGTGCCAGCAGCTTAGGGACGGGGACAGGGTCATCCGGTCAGCCCCAGCATTTT.

V is TRBV13 and J is TRBJ2-7, with D perhaps matching TRBD1 or TRBD2 (5 bases each). V was cut by 1 base and J by 5 bases, with 18 bases left in between. CDR3 length: 16 residues. Germline lookup yields CDR1 PRHDT and CDR2 FYEKMQ (reference sequence). The CDR3 DNA reads as TGTGCCAGCAGCTTAGCGGGGCCTTCTTTGGTCCACGAGCAGTACTTC. It yields the protein CASSLAGPSLVHEQYF.

This rearrangement joins TRBV6-5 to TRBJ2-7, with 10 positions matching TRBD2. The CDR3 consists of 15 residues. Trimming removed 0 bases from V and 6 bases from J; junction bases left unmatched: 5. CDR1 and CDR2 from the germline V gene are MNHEY and SVGAGI. CDR3 nucleotide sequence: TGTGCCAGCAGTTACTCAACTAGCGGGGTCTTCGAGCAGTACTTC. This translates into CASSYSTSGVFEQYF.

The chain joins TRBV4-3 to TRBJ2-2, with TRBD2 identical over 14 bases. V dropped 5 bases and J dropped 6; count of bases not matched to a gene: 17. The CDR3 covers 20 residues. Germline CDR1 and CDR2: LGHNA and YSLEER. The CDR3 spells CASSLRLAGGPEVLAGELFF. The DNA of the CDR3 is TGCGCCAGCAGCTTGCGACTAGCGGGAGGGCCGGAGGTGTTGGCCGGGGAGCTGTTTTTT.

The J gene is TRBJ1-1, the V gene TRBV28, with TRBD1 as a possible D gene (5 bases). The CDR3 length is 15 residues. The germline V gene encodes CDR1 MDHEN and CDR2 SYDVKM. The ends were cut back, 2 bases at V and 5 bases at J, with 15 bases in the middle. CDR3 DNA: TGTGCCAGCAGTTTACTCCCACGGGGGATGACTGAAGCTTTCTTT. Amino acids: CASSLLPRGMTEAFF.

V usage is TRBV7-2 and J usage is TRBJ2-5, with 13 bases aligning to TRBD2. The CDR3 has 18 amino acids. Losses at the gene ends were 4 bases for V and 5 bases for J; bases not matched to a gene: 13. The germline CDR1 and CDR2 sequences are SGHTA and FQGNSA. DNA for the CDR3: TGTGCCAGCAGCTCACCCTATGGGACTAGCGGGAATCAGGAGACCCAGTACTTC. Its protein is CASSSPYGTSGNQETQYF.

The chain has TRBV5-1 and TRBJ2-2; D may be TRBD2 (6 bases). Trimming pared 5 bases from V and 4 bases from J, leaving 15 bases between. This CDR3 region has 15 residues. From germline, CDR1 is SGHRS and CDR2 YFSETQ. The chain's CDR3 is CASRKTSWGTGELFF. The CDR3 DNA follows: TGCGCCAGCAGGAAGACTAGTTGGGGCACCGGGGAGCTGTTTTTT. The full variable domain, its missing parts supplied by reference TRBV5-1 and TRBJ2-2, is KAGVTQTPRYLIKTRGQQVTLSCSPISGHRSVSWYQQTPGQGLQFLFEYFSETQRNKGNFPGRFSGRQFSNSRSEMNVSTLELGDSALYLCASRKTSWGTGELFFGEGSRLTVL.

The chain uses TRBV9 and TRBJ1-3, with D possibly matching TRBD1 (6 bases). The length of the CDR3 is 17 residues. In germline, CDR1 is SGDLS, CDR2 YYNGEE. V was cut by 3 bases and J by 0 bases, with 16 bases left in between. The CDR3 sequence is CASSGRDTRYSGNTIYF. In DNA, the CDR3 is TGTGCCAGCAGCGGACGGGACACCCGATACTCTGGAAACACCATATATTTT.

The gene calls are TRBV7-9 and TRBJ2-1, with D possibly TRBD2 on 6 matching bases. This CDR3 contains 12 residues. Germline lookup yields CDR1 SEHNR and CDR2 FQNEAQ (reference sequence). V lost 2 bases and J 9 bases, leaving 8 bases between the germline ends. CDR3 protein: CASSLSAGEQFF. The DNA of the CDR3 is TGTGCCAGCAGCTTATCAGCGGGTGAGCAGTTCTTC.

The V call is TRBV29-1, the J call TRBJ1-1; tentatively, D is TRBD1 (5 bases). The germline V gene encodes CDR1 SQVTM and CDR2 ANQGSEA. This CDR3 contains 12 residues. Trimming stripped 6 bases from V and 7 bases from J, with 15 bases between. DNA of the CDR3: TGCAGCGTCCCGGGACGTTGGGGTGAAGCTTTCTTT. It specifies CSVPGRWGEAFF.

This clone was picked up one time. The CDR3, as DNA: TGCGCCAGCAGCCTGGGACTAAATACAATTAGTAATGAGCAGTTCTTC. Translating gives CASSLGLNTISNEQFF. The rearrangement uses TRBV5-1 and TRBJ2-1, with 7 bases that match TRBD2. With 4 bases clipped from V and 7 bases from J, the junction kept 14 bases outside the gene matches. The CDR3 is made up of 16 amino acids. CDR1 and CDR2 from the germline V gene are SGHRS and YFSETQ.

The rearrangement joins TRBV28 to TRBJ1-1; no definite D call. The CDR3 is made up of 11 amino acids. Trimming cost V 3 bases and J 8 bases, with 7 bases left between them. Germline V gene sequence: CDR1 MDHEN, CDR2 SYDVKM. The CDR3 region is CASSFGIEAFF. The CDR3 DNA reads as TGTGCCAGCAGTTTCGGTATAGAAGCTTTCTTT.

This clone occurred once. The genes are TRBV7-9 and TRBJ2-7, with D tentatively TRBD2 (5 bases). Germline V CDR1 and CDR2: SEHNR, FQNEAQ (reference sequence). V gave up 5 bases and J gave up 3 bases, with 11 bases separating them. This CDR3 has 13 residues. The CDR3 nucleotides read TGTGCCAGCAGCCCGGGCGGGTTCTACGAGCAGTACTTC. Translating gives CASSPGGFYEQYF.

V usage is TRBV19 and J usage is TRBJ1-5; perhaps TRBD1 as D (6 bases). The V gene's germline CDR1 is LNHDA and CDR2 SQIVND (reference sequence). Deletions cut 3 bases from V and 7 bases from J, with 10 bases between. This CDR3 spans 13 amino acids. For the CDR3, the DNA is TGTGCCAGTAGTATCGGACAGACCCAGCCCCAGCATTTT. Translating gives CASSIGQTQPQHF.

Notes on this clone: Within the sample, other DNA sequences also encode this same CDR3. CDR3 in amino acids: CSAATGLEQYF. In DNA, the CDR3 is TGCAGTGCAGCAACAGGGCTCGAGCAGTACTTC. The chain combines TRBV20-1 with TRBJ2-7; D is perhaps TRBD1 (6 bases). The CDR3 sequence is 11 residues long. The V end lost 6 bases, the J end lost 6 bases, and 12 bases lay between the germline ends. Germline loops: CDR1 DFQATT, CDR2 SNEGSKA (reference sequence).